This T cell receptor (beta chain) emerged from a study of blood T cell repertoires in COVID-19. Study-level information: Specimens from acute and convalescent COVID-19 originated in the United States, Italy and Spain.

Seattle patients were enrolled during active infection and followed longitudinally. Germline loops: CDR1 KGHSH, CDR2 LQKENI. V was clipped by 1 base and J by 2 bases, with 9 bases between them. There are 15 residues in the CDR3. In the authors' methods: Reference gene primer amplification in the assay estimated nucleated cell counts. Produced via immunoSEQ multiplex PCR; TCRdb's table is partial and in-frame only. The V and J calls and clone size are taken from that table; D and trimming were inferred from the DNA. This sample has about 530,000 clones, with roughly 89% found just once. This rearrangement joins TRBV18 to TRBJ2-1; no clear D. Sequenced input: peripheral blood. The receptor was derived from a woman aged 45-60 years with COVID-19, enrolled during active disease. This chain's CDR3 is CASSPRKETYNEQFF. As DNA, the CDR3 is TGTGCCAGCTCACCACGTAAAGAGACCTACAATGAGCAGTTCTTC.